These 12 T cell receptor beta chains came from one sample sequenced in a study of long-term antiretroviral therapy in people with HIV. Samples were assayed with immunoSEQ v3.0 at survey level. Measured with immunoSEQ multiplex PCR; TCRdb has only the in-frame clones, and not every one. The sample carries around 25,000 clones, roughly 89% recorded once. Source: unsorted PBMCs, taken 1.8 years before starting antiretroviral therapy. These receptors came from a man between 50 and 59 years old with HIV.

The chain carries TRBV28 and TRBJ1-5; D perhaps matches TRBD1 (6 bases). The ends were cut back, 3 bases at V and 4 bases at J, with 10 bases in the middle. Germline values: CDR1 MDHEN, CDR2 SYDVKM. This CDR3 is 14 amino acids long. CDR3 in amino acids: CASSFGTSNQPQHF. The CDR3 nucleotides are TGTGCCAGCAGTTTCGGGACATCAAATCAGCCCCAGCATTTT.

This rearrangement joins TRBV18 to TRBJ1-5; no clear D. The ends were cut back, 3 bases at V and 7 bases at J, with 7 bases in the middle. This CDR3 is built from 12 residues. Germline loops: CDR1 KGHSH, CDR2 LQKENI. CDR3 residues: CASSPAQQPQHF. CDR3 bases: TGTGCCAGCTCACCCGCGCAACAGCCCCAGCATTTT.

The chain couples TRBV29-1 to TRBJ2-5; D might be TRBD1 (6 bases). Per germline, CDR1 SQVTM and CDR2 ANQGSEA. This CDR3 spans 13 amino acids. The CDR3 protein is CSVQGLYQETQYF. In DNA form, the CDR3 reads TGCAGTGTACAGGGCCTCTACCAAGAGACCCAGTACTTC.

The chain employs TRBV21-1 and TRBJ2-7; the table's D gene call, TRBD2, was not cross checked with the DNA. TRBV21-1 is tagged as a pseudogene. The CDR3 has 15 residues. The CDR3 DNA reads TGTGCCAGCAGCACTCCGGGCGGGCAGATCGACGAGCAGTACTTC. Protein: CASSTPGGQIDEQYF.

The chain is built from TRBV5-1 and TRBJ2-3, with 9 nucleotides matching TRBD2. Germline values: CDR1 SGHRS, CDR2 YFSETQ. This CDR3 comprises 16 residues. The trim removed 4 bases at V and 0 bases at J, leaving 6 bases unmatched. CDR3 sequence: CASSPVAGVSTDTQYF. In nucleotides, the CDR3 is TGCGCCAGCAGCCCGGTAGCGGGAGTGAGCACAGATACGCAGTATTTT.

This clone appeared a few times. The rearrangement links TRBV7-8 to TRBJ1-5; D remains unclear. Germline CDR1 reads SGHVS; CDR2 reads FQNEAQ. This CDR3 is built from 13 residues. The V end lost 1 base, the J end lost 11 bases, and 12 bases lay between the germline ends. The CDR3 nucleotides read TGTGCCAGCAGCTTAGGTTCCCGCTCGACCCAGCATTTT. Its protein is CASSLGSRSTQHF.

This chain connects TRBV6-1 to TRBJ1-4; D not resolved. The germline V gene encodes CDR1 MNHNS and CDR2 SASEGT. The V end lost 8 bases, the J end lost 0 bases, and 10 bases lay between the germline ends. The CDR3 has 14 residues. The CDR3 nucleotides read TGTGCCAGCGGGCTAAGGGCAACTAATGAAAAACTGTTTTTT. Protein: CASGLRATNEKLFF.

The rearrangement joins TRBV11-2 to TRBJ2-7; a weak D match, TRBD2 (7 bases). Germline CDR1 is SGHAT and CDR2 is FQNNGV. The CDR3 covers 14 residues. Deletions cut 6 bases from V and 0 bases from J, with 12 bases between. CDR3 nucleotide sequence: TGTGCCAGCAGAGCGGGGACAAGCTCCTACGAGCAGTACTTC. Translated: CASRAGTSSYEQYF.

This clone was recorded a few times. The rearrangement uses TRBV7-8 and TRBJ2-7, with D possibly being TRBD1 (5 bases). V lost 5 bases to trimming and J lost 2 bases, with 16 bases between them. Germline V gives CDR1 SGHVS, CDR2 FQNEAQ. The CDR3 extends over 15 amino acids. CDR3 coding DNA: TGTGCCAGCAGCCTTGAGCAGGGAATCGCCTACGAGCAGTACTTC. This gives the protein CASSLEQGIAYEQYF. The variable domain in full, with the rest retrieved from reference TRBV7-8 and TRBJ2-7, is GAGVSQSPRYKVAKRGQDVALRCDPISGHVSLFWYQQALGQGPEFLTYFQNEAQLDKSGLPSDRFFAERPEGSVSTLKIQRTQQEDSAVYLCASSLEQGIAYEQYFGPGTRLTVT.

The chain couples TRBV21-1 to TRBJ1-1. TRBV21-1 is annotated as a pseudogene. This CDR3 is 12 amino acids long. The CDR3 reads CASLTGKTEAFF. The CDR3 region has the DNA TGTGCCAGCCTAACCGGGAAGACTGAAGCTTTCTTT.

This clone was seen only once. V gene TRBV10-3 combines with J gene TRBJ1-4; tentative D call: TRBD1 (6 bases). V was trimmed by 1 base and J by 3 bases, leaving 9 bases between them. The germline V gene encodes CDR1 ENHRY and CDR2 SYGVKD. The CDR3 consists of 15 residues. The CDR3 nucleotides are TGTGCCATCAGTGAGTGGGGGGGCTCTAATGAAAAACTGTTTTTT. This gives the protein CAISEWGGSNEKLFF.

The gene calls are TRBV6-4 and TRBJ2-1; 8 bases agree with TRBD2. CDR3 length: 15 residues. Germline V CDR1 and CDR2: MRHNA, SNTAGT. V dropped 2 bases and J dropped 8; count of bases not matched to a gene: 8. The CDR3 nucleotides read TGTGCCAGCAGTGACGAGCCGGGGGGGCGGGATGAGCAGTTCTTC. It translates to CASSDEPGGRDEQFF.